This T cell receptor (beta chain) emerged from a study of cytotoxic CD8 clonotypes in ibrutinib-treated CLL. The CDR3 loop spans 15 amino acids. Germline CDR1 LNHDA, CDR2 SQIVND (reference sequence). The ends were cut back, 6 bases at V and 0 bases at J, with 9 bases in the middle. The repertoire was sequenced with immunoSEQ multiplex PCR; TCRdb's copy has only in-frame clones and lacks some. The data contain 25,000 to 30,000 clones, roughly 85% of them singletons. This TCR was recovered from a human donor with chronic lymphocytic leukemia. The chain is built from TRBV19 and TRBJ2-6; D remains ambiguous. Sequencing used PBMCs, obtained after 24 months of ibrutinib treatment. The CDR3 reads CASSRTFSGANVLTF. The CDR3 DNA is TGTGCCAGTAGCAGGACCTTCTCTGGGGCCAACGTCCTGACTTTC.